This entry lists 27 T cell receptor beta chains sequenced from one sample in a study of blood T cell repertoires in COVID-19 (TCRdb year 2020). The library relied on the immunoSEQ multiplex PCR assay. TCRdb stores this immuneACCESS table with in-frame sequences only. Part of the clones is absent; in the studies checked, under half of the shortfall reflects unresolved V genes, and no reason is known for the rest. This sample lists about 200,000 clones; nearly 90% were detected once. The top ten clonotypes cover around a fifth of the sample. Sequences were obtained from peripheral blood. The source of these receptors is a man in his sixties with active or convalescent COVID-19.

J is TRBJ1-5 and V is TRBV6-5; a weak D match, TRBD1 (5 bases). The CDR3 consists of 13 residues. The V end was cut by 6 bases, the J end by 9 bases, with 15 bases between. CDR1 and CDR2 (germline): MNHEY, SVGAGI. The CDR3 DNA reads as TGTGCCAGCAGGAGGGACTCCGGGGCGCCCCAGCATTTT. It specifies CASRRDSGAPQHF.

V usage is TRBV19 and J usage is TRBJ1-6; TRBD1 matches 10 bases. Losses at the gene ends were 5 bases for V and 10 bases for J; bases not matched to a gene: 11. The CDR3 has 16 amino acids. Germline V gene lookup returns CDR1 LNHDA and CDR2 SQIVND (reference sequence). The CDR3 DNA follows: TGTGCCAGTAGTCTACTAACCGACAGGGGGCAATCACCCCTCCACTTT. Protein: CASSLLTDRGQSPLHF.

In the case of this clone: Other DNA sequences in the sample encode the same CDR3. The chain's CDR3 is CASSLPGETQYF. The CDR3 DNA reads TGTGCCAGCAGCTTGCCGGGAGAGACCCAGTACTTC. J is TRBJ2-5 and V is TRBV5-4; the D is unclear. The germline gives CDR1 SGHNT, CDR2 YYREEE (reference sequence). This CDR3 has 12 residues. V was clipped by 1 base and J by 4 bases, with 5 bases between them. Looking up the rest from reference TRBV5-4 and TRBJ2-5 gives the full variable domain: ETGVTQSPTHLIKTRGQQVTLRCSSQSGHNTVSWYQQALGQGPQFIFQYYREEENGRGNFPPRFSGLQFPNYSSELNVNALELDDSALYLCASSLPGETQYFGPGTRLLVL.

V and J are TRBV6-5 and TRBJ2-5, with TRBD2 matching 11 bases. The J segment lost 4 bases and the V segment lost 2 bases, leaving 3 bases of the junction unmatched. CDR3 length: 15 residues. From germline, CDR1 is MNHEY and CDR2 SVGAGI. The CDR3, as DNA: TGTGCCAGCAGTTACCCTAGCGGGGGGCTAGAGACCCAGTACTTC. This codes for CASSYPSGGLETQYF.

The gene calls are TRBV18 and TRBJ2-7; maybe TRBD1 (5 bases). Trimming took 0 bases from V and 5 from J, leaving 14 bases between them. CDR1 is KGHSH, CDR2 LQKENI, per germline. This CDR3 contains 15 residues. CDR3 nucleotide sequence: TGTGCCAGCTCACCACCGGGGCAGCCGAAGAACGAGCAGTACTTC. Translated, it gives CASSPPGQPKNEQYF.

The CDR3: CATSRSGYEQYF. The CDR3, as DNA: TGTGCCACCAGCAGGAGCGGCTACGAGCAGTACTTC. This chain joins TRBV15 and TRBJ2-7, with D perhaps TRBD2 (5 bases). This CDR3 comprises 12 residues. Germline values: CDR1 LNHNV, CDR2 YYDKDF (reference sequence). The germline V and J ends were trimmed by 3 bases and 3 bases, with 6 bases remaining between them.

The CDR3 here is CASTKRGYLNTEAFF. Here the CDR3 DNA reads TGTGCCAGCACCAAAAGGGGGTATCTGAACACTGAAGCTTTCTTT. V gene TRBV11-1 combines with J gene TRBJ1-1; D is possibly TRBD1 (6 bases). V lost 7 bases and J lost 0, with 15 bases in between. Per the germline V gene, CDR1 is SGHAT and CDR2 is FQDESV (reference sequence). The CDR3 extends over 15 amino acids.

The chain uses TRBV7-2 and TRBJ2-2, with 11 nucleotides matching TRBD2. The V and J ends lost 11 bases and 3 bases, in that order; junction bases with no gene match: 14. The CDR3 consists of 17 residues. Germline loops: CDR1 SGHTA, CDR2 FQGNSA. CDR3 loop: CACRGLAGGLYTGELFF. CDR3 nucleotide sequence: TGTGCCTGCCGGGGGCTAGCGGGGGGACTATACACCGGGGAGCTGTTTTTT.

The CDR3 DNA is TGCAGTGCTAGTGGGACATCAGGTGGCTACACCTTC. It yields the protein CSASGTSGGYTF. The chain joins TRBV20-1 to TRBJ1-2, with a weak D call TRBD1 (6 bases). The CDR3 consists of 12 residues. V lost 3 bases and J lost 7, with 12 bases in between. The germline gives CDR1 DFQATT, CDR2 SNEGSKA (reference sequence).

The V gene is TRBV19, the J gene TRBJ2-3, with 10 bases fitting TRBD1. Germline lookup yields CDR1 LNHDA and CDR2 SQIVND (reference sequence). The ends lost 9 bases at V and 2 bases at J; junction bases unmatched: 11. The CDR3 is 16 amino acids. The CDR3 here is CASRPGTGAATDTQYF. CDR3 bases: TGTGCCAGCCGTCCCGGGACAGGGGCGGCCACAGATACGCAGTATTTT.

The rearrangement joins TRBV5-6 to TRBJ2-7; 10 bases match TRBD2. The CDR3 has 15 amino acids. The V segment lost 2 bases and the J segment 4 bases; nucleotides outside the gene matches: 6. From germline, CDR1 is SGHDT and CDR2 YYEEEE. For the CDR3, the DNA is TGTGCCAGCAGCTTTGAGCGGGGGGGCCGGTACGAGCAGTACTTC. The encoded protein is CASSFERGGRYEQYF.

The CDR3 here is CASSKGGQGVEQYF. CDR3 nucleotides: TGTGCCAGCAGCAAAGGGGGACAGGGTGTCGAGCAGTACTTC. The rearrangement uses TRBV21-1 and TRBJ2-7; the D segment call TRBD1 is taken from the table without a DNA check. TRBV21-1 is a documented pseudogene. There are 14 residues in the CDR3.

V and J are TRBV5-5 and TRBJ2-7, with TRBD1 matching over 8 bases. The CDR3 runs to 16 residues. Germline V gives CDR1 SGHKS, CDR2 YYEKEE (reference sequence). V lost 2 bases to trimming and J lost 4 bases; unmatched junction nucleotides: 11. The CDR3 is CASSLSTGADHYEQYF. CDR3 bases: TGTGCCAGCAGCTTATCGACAGGGGCGGACCATTACGAGCAGTACTTC. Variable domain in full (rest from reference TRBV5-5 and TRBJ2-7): DAGVTQSPTHLIKTRGQQVTLRCSPISGHKSVSWYQQVLGQGPQFIFQYYEKEERGRGNFPDRFSARQFPNYSSELNVNALLLGDSALYLCASSLSTGADHYEQYFGPGTRLTVT.

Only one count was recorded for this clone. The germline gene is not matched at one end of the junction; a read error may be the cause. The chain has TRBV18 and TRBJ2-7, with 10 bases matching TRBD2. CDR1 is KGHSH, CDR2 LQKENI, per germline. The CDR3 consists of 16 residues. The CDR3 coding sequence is TGTGCCAGCTCCCCACTTAGCGGGGGGCCTAATTACGAGCAGTACTTC. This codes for CASSPLSGGPNYEQYF.

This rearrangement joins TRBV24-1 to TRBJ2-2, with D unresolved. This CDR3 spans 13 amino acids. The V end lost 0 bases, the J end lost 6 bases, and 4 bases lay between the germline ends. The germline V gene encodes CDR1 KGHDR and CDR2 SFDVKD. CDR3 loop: CATSDLVAGELFF. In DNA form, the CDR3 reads TGTGCCACCAGTGATTTGGTAGCCGGGGAGCTGTTTTTT.

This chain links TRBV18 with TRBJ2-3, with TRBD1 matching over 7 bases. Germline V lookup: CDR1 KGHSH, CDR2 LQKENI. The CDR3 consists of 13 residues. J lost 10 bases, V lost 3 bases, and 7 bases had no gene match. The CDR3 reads CASSPDRYDAQYF. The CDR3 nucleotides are TGTGCCAGCTCACCGGACAGGTATGACGCGCAGTATTTT.

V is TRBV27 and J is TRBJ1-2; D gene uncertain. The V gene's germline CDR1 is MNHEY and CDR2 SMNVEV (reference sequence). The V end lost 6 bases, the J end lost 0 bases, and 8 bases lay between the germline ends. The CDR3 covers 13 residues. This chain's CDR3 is CASSARANYGYTF. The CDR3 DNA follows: TGTGCCAGCAGCGCTCGGGCTAACTATGGCTACACCTTC.

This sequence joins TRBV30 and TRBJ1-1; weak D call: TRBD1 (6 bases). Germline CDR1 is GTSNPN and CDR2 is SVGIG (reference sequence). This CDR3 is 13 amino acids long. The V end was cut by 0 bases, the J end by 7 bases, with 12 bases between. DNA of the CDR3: TGTGCCTGGAGTGTACCCGGCAGGGGTGAAGCTTTCTTT. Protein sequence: CAWSVPGRGEAFF.

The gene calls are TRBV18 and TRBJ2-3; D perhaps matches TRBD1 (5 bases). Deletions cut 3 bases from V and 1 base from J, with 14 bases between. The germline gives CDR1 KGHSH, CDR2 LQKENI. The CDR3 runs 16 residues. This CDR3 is CASSPIQGARTDTQYF. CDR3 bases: TGTGCCAGCTCACCCATCCAGGGTGCTCGCACAGATACGCAGTATTTT.

The DNA of the CDR3 is TGTGCCAGCAGACCGGACAGGTACCGCACAGATACGCAGTATTTT. Its translation: CASRPDRYRTDTQYF. The chain couples TRBV5-4 to TRBJ2-3; 7 bases are a match to TRBD1. This CDR3 comprises 15 residues. J was trimmed by 1 base and V by 5 bases; bases with no gene match: 7. Germline V gene lookup returns CDR1 SGHNT and CDR2 YYREEE (reference sequence).

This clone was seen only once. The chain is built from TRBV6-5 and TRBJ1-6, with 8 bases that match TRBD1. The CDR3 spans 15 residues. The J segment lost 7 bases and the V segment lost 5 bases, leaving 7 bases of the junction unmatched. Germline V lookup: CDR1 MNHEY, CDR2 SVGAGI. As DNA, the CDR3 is TGTGCCAGCAGTCCCTTACAGGGGGACAATTCACCCCTCCACTTT. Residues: CASSPLQGDNSPLHF.

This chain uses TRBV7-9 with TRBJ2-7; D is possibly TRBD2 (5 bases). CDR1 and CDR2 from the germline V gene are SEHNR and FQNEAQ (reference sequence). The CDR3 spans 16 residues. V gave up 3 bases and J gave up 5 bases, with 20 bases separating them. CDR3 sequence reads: CASSFLRMGVRHEQYF. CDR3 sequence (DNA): TGTGCCAGCAGCTTTCTCAGGATGGGAGTTCGGCACGAGCAGTACTTC.

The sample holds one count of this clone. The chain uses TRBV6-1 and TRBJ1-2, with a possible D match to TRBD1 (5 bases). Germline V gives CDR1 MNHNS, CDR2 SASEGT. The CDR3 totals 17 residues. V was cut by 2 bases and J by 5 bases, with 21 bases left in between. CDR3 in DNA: TGTGCCAGCAGTGAAAAAATCAGGGCAGGGAAGGATTATGGCTACACCTTC. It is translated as CASSEKIRAGKDYGYTF.

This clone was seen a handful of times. The CDR3 is CASSLIEDEQYF. CDR3 DNA: TGTGCCAGCAGCTTAATAGAGGACGAGCAGTACTTC. The V and J genes are TRBV7-9 and TRBJ2-7; D is undetermined. V lost 2 bases and J 5 bases, leaving 7 bases between the germline ends. CDR3 length equals 12 residues. Germline CDR1 is SEHNR and CDR2 is FQNEAQ (reference sequence).

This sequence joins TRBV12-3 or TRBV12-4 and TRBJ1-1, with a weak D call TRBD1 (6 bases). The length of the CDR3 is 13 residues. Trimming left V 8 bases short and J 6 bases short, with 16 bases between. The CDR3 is CASGNRVISEAFF. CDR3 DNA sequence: TGTGCCAGCGGAAACAGGGTAATCTCTGAAGCTTTCTTT.

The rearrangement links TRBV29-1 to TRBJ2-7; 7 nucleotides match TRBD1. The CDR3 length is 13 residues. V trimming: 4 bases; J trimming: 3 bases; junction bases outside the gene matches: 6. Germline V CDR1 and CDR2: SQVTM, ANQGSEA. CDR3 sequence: CSVAGTVGYEQYF. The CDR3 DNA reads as TGCAGCGTTGCCGGGACAGTAGGCTACGAGCAGTACTTC.

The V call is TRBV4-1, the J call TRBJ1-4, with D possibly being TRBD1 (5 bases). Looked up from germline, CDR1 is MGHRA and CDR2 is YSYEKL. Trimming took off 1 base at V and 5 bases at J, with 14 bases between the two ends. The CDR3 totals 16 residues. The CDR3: CASSQVMGWGNEKLFF. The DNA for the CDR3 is TGCGCCAGCAGCCAAGTCATGGGATGGGGCAATGAAAAACTGTTTTTT.